These 3 T cell receptor beta chains were sequenced from one sample in a study of CD8+ T cells in alopecia areata. Sequencing relied on a cDNA template that was reverse transcribed from extracted RNA. Here immunoSEQ multiplex PCR was the method, and the copy in TCRdb shows in-frame clones only, minus some. The table includes around 300,000 clones, roughly 63% detected once. Treatment in this sample: oral pan-JAK inhibitor, 5-10 mg twice daily. The sequencing used CD4+ T cells sorted from blood, collected between weeks 51 and 52, from a patient treated with tofacitinib. These receptors were taken from a human donor with alopecia areata.

V and J are TRBV2 and TRBJ2-3; 11 bases match TRBD2. J gave up 14 bases and V 6 bases, and 4 bases lay outside the gene matches. This CDR3 spans 11 amino acids. Germline CDR1 and CDR2: SNHLY and FYNNEI. In DNA form, the CDR3 reads TGTGCCAGCAGAACTAGCGGGGGAAGGTATTTT. Amino acids: CASRTSGGRYF.

This clone was seen more than once but under ten times. The chain uses TRBV11-2 and TRBJ2-7, with TRBD2 as a possible D gene (6 bases). The germline V gene encodes CDR1 SGHAT and CDR2 FQNNGV. The CDR3 contains 15 residues. V lost 5 bases and J lost 2, with 16 bases in between. CDR3 region: CASSPLGGLPYEQYF. DNA for the CDR3: TGTGCCAGCAGCCCGTTGGGGGGTCTACCCTACGAGCAGTACTTC.

This clone was seen more than once but under ten times. V is TRBV25-1 and J is TRBJ1-4, with TRBD1 as a possible D gene (6 bases). V gave up 0 bases and J gave up 0 bases, with 8 bases separating them. This CDR3 is 16 amino acids long. Germline V CDR1 and CDR2: MGHDK, SYGVNS. This CDR3 reads CASSEYRGATNEKLFF. The CDR3 DNA reads as TGTGCCAGCAGTGAATACAGGGGAGCAACTAATGAAAAACTGTTTTTT.